The clone carrying this TCR beta chain is a singleton in its sample. The data originate from a study of blood T cell repertoires in COVID-19. Trimming took 8 bases from V and 7 from J, leaving 18 bases between them. The CDR3 runs 14 residues. CDR1 is LNHDA and CDR2 is SQIVND in the germline V gene (reference sequence). In the study's own analysis: Nucleated cell counts were estimated from reference gene primer amplification. Profiling relied on immunoSEQ multiplex PCR, and the TCRdb table lists in-frame clones only, not all of them. The V and J calls and clone size come from that table; D and trimming were worked out from the DNA. The sample has nearly 65,000 clones; roughly 80% are singletons.

This TCR was recovered from a human donor in a cohort sampled during active COVID-19. Source material: peripheral blood. The chain is built from TRBV19 and TRBJ2-1; tentative D call: TRBD2 (6 bases). CDR3 DNA sequence: TGTGCCAGTTCCATTCGGGAGTGGGGGAATGAGCAGTTCTTC. This translates into CASSIREWGNEQFF.